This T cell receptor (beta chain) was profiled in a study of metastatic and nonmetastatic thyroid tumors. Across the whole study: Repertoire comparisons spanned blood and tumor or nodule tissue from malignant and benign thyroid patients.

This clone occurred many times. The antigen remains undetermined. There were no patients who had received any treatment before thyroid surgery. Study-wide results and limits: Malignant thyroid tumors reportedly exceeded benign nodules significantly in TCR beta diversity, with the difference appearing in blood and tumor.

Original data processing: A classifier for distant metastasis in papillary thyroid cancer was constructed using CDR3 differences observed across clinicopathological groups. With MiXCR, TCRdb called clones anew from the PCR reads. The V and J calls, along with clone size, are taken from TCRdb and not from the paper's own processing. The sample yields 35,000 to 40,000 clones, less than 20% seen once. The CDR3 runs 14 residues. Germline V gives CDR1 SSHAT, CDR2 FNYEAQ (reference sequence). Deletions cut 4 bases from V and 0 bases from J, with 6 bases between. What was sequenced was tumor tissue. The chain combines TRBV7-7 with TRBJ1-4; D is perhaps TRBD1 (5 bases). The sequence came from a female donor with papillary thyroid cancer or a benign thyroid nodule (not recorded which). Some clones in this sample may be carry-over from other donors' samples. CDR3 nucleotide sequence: TGTGCCAGCAGCTCAGGGACAACTAATGAAAAACTGTTTTTT. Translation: CASSSGTTNEKLFF. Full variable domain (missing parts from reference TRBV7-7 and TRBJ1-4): GAGVSQSPRYKVTKRGQDVTLRCDPISSHATLYWYQQALGQGPEFLTYFNYEAQPDKSGLPSDRFSAERPEGSISTLTIQRTEQRDSAMYRCASSSGTTNEKLFFGSGTQLSVL.